Presented here are 32 T cell receptor beta chains from one specimen sequenced in a study of blood T cell repertoires in COVID-19. Repertoires were generated with immunoSEQ multiplex PCR, while TCRdb's copy carries only in-frame clones and drops some. The sample carries 340,000 or so clones, around 86% recorded once. Input material: peripheral blood. These TCRs come from a man aged 50-59 years with active or convalescent COVID-19.

The chain carries TRBV6-6 and TRBJ1-4; 9 bases match TRBD1. This CDR3 spans 16 amino acids. The germline gives CDR1 MNHNY, CDR2 SVGAGI (reference sequence). Germline trimming cut 6 bases from V and 8 bases from J; bases unmatched to any gene: 13. The DNA of the CDR3 is TGTGCCAGCAGCCACGGGGGACAGGGAGGAAGCGAAAAACTGTTTTTT. This translates into CASSHGGQGGSEKLFF.

The CDR3 reads CASFQGGIGNTIYF. As DNA, the CDR3 is TGTGCCAGTTTCCAGGGGGGTATAGGAAACACCATATATTTT. This sequence joins TRBV6-5 and TRBJ1-3; 7 bases align to TRBD1. The CDR3 is 14 amino acids. Germline V gene sequence: CDR1 MNHEY, CDR2 SVGAGI. V shed 9 bases and J 4 bases; nucleotides not matched to a gene: 9.

The rearrangement links TRBV29-1 to TRBJ2-2; perhaps TRBD1 as D (6 bases). The CDR3 has 15 amino acids. Trimming shortened V by 4 bases and J by 6 bases, and 18 bases separated the two germline ends. Per the germline V gene, CDR1 is SQVTM and CDR2 is ANQGSEA. CDR3 nucleotide sequence: TGCAGCGTTGCGGACAGTTCCCCGGTGGCCGGGGAGCTGTTTTTT. Translation gives CSVADSSPVAGELFF.

The V and J genes are TRBV3-1 (or the pseudogene TRBV3-2) and TRBJ1-4, with D hard to call. The V end lost 2 bases, the J end lost 5 bases, and 18 bases lay between the germline ends. This CDR3 contains 17 residues. CDR1 is LGHDT, CDR2 YNNKEL, per germline (reference sequence). This CDR3 reads CASSQLPRRGGNEKLFF. The CDR3 region has the DNA TGTGCCAGCAGCCAACTACCCCGGCGGGGAGGGAATGAAAAACTGTTTTTT.

This chain joins TRBV27 and TRBJ1-5; D uncertain. This CDR3 contains 13 residues. CDR1 is MNHEY, CDR2 SMNVEV, per germline (reference sequence). V lost 3 bases and J 5 bases, leaving 8 bases between the germline ends. The CDR3 DNA reads TGTGCCAGCAGTTTCCAGAGGGATCAGCCCCAGCATTTT. This gives the protein CASSFQRDQPQHF.

This clone has a handful of counts. The chain has TRBV27 and TRBJ1-5, with D perhaps matching TRBD1 (5 bases). The CDR3 spans 15 residues. V was pared by 3 bases and J by 4 bases, with 13 bases between. The germline V gene encodes CDR1 MNHEY and CDR2 SMNVEV (reference sequence). The CDR3 sequence is CASSFGPRGNQPQHF. CDR3 nucleotide sequence: TGTGCCAGCAGTTTCGGCCCACGGGGGAATCAGCCCCAGCATTTT.

J is TRBJ1-3 and V is TRBV9, with TRBD1 identical over 8 bases. This CDR3 is 18 amino acids long. J was trimmed by 0 bases and V by 4 bases; bases with no gene match: 12. Per germline, CDR1 SGDLS and CDR2 YYNGEE. CDR3 residues: CASSPRTTGGYSGNTIYF. Here the CDR3 DNA reads TGTGCCAGCAGCCCCCGGACCACAGGGGGATACTCTGGAAACACCATATATTTT. Looking up the rest from reference TRBV9 and TRBJ1-3 gives the full variable domain: DSGVTQTPKHLITATGQRVTLRCSPRSGDLSVYWYQQSLDQGLQFLIQYYNGEERAKGNILERFSAQQFPDLHSELNLSSLELGDSALYFCASSPRTTGGYSGNTIYFGEGSWLTVV.

This clone was detected only once. The sample has other DNA sequences that encode this CDR3 too. V gene TRBV28 combines with J gene TRBJ1-2; D is unclear. This CDR3 has 12 residues. The V and J ends lost 5 bases and 1 base respectively, with 5 bases between them. Germline V gives CDR1 MDHEN, CDR2 SYDVKM. In nucleotides, the CDR3 is TGTGCCAGCAGTCCCCTTAACTATGGCTACACCTTC. Amino acids: CASSPLNYGYTF.

This clone was recorded only once. The chain links TRBV7-4 to TRBJ1-5; 9 bases line up with TRBD1. CDR3 length equals 17 residues. Germline trimming cut 0 bases from V and 7 bases from J; bases unmatched to any gene: 10. The germline CDR1 and CDR2 sequences are SGHVT and SQSDAQ. CDR3 sequence reads: CASSLAGDRAVGQPQHF. DNA for the CDR3: TGTGCCAGCAGCTTAGCGGGGGACAGGGCGGTGGGGCAGCCCCAGCATTTT. The entire variable domain, with the rest obtained from reference TRBV7-4 and TRBJ1-5, is as follows: GAGVSQSPRYKVAKRGRDVALRCDSISGHVTLYWYRQTLGQGSEVLTYSQSDAQRDKSGRPSGRFSAERPERSVSTLKIQRTEQGDSAVYLCASSLAGDRAVGQPQHFGDGTRLSIL.

The chain recombines TRBV6-5 with TRBJ2-2; D possibly corresponds to TRBD1 (5 bases). Germline loops: CDR1 MNHEY, CDR2 SVGAGI. Trimming removed 1 base from V and 2 bases from J, with 8 bases in between. The CDR3 runs 15 residues. CDR3: CASSYWQGNTGELFF. CDR3 DNA: TGTGCCAGCAGTTACTGGCAGGGAAACACCGGGGAGCTGTTTTTT.

This chain joins TRBV7-8 and TRBJ1-4; the match to TRBD1 covers 9 bases. Germline V lookup: CDR1 SGHVS, CDR2 FQNEAQ. V shed 4 bases and J 7 bases; nucleotides not matched to a gene: 10. The CDR3 runs 16 residues. CDR3 protein: CASSSILQGAGEKLFF. DNA of the CDR3: TGTGCCAGCAGCTCCATTTTACAGGGGGCGGGTGAAAAACTGTTTTTT. Filled out from reference TRBV7-8 and TRBJ1-4, the complete variable domain reads GAGVSQSPRYKVAKRGQDVALRCDPISGHVSLFWYQQALGQGPEFLTYFQNEAQLDKSGLPSDRFFAERPEGSVSTLKIQRTQQEDSAVYLCASSSILQGAGEKLFFGSGTQLSVL.

The chain combines TRBV5-1 with TRBJ2-1, with a weak D call TRBD2 (6 bases). This CDR3 is 16 amino acids long. V dropped 0 bases and J dropped 0 bases, with 10 bases sitting between them. CDR1 SGHRS and CDR2 YFSETQ come from the germline V gene. CDR3 sequence (DNA): TGCGCCAGCAGCTTGGCCTTAGCGGCCTCCTACAATGAGCAGTTCTTC. Translated, it gives CASSLALAASYNEQFF.

The rearrangement links TRBV6-5 to TRBJ1-2, with D possibly being TRBD1 (5 bases). Trimming left V 5 bases short and J 4 bases short, with 11 bases between. From germline, CDR1 is MNHEY and CDR2 SVGAGI. This CDR3 region has 13 residues. The CDR3 is CASSPEQGYGYTF. In DNA form, the CDR3 reads TGTGCCAGCAGTCCGGAGCAGGGCTATGGCTACACCTTC.

The CDR3 DNA reads as TGTGCCAGTAGAGGGCGGACTAGCGGGAGTTCCCGAGGCAATGAGCAGTTCTTC. This encodes CASRGRTSGSSRGNEQFF. This chain uses TRBV19 with TRBJ2-1; 13 bases match TRBD2. CDR1 LNHDA and CDR2 SQIVND come from the germline V gene (reference sequence). J was trimmed by 6 bases and V by 6 bases; bases with no gene match: 14. The CDR3 covers 18 residues.

This clone has a handful of counts. The chain joins TRBV4-1 to TRBJ1-6; 7 bases map to TRBD1. The CDR3 is made up of 17 amino acids. Germline trimming cut 1 base from V and 7 bases from J; bases unmatched to any gene: 10. Germline CDR1 and CDR2: MGHRA and YSYEKL. The CDR3 nucleotides are TGCGCCAGCAGCCAAGTCTCGCCCGGGACAGCGAATTCACCCCTCCACTTT. Amino acids: CASSQVSPGTANSPLHF.

The chain uses TRBV4-2 and TRBJ1-3; TRBD1 matches at 7 bases. This CDR3 region has 18 residues. With V trimmed by 1 base and J by 2 bases, 11 bases remained unmatched. CDR1 is LGHNA and CDR2 is YNFKEQ in the germline V gene. CDR3: CASSQGSITGEAGNTIYF. CDR3 in DNA: TGTGCCAGCAGCCAAGGTTCCATTACAGGGGAGGCTGGAAACACCATATATTTT.

V gene TRBV11-3 combines with J gene TRBJ2-1, with 9 bases lining up with TRBD2. The J segment lost 9 bases and the V segment lost 5 bases, leaving 8 bases of the junction unmatched. CDR3 length equals 14 residues. CDR1 SGHNT and CDR2 YENEEA come from the germline V gene. CDR3 DNA: TGTGCCAGCAGCATAACCGGGACTAGCTCTGAGCAGTTCTTC. Translated: CASSITGTSSEQFF.

The rearrangement joins TRBV12-3 or TRBV12-4 to TRBJ1-2; D remains ambiguous. Trimming left V 8 bases short and J 3 bases short, with 13 bases between. The CDR3 totals 13 residues. CDR3 protein: CASRRGLYYGYTF. The CDR3 DNA is TGTGCCAGCCGCCGTGGGCTATACTATGGCTACACCTTC.

V and J are TRBV27 and TRBJ1-5; the match to TRBD1 covers 7 bases. Germline V gene sequence: CDR1 MNHEY, CDR2 SMNVEV (reference sequence). Trimming cost V 5 bases and J 1 base; bases outside gene matches: 5. This CDR3 spans 15 amino acids. The CDR3 DNA reads TGTGCCAGCAGTCTCGTCAGGGGGAGCAATCAGCCCCAGCATTTT. This translates into CASSLVRGSNQPQHF.

V is TRBV3-1 (or the pseudogene TRBV3-2) and J is TRBJ1-1; no clear D gene. V was pared by 3 bases and J by 3 bases, with 8 bases between. The CDR3 loop spans 13 amino acids. Germline V lookup: CDR1 LGHDT, CDR2 YNNKEL (reference sequence). The CDR3, as DNA: TGTGCCAGCAGCCAGACGAGGGACACTGAAGCTTTCTTT. This sequence encodes CASSQTRDTEAFF.

This chain joins TRBV4-1 and TRBJ2-3, with 9 bases matching TRBD1. Trimming at V came to 2 bases and at J to 5 bases, leaving 5 bases not matched to a gene. From germline, CDR1 is MGHRA and CDR2 YSYEKL. The CDR3 contains 15 residues. This CDR3 reads CASSQSTDRGDTQYF. In nucleotides, the CDR3 is TGCGCCAGCAGCCAATCTACGGACAGGGGAGATACGCAGTATTTT.

The genes are TRBV3-1 (or the pseudogene TRBV3-2) and TRBJ1-2; D call uncertain. Trimming pared 2 bases from V and 4 bases from J, leaving 8 bases between. The CDR3 has 13 residues. Germline values: CDR1 LGHDT, CDR2 YNNKEL (reference sequence). The CDR3 reads CASSQTRLYGYTF. The DNA of the CDR3 is TGTGCCAGCAGCCAAACGCGTCTCTATGGCTACACCTTC.

This sequence joins TRBV29-1 and TRBJ2-6; a weak D match, TRBD2 (5 bases). The V and J ends lost 0 bases and 3 bases respectively, with 6 bases between them. This CDR3 is built from 14 residues. Germline CDR1 SQVTM, CDR2 ANQGSEA. CDR3 protein: CSVEEGSGANVLTF. CDR3 DNA: TGCAGCGTTGAAGAGGGGAGTGGGGCCAACGTCCTGACTTTC.

The chain employs TRBV30 and TRBJ2-1; possible D gene TRBD2, 6 bases. CDR1 is GTSNPN, CDR2 SVGIG, per germline (reference sequence). Trimming removed 2 bases at V and 5 bases at J, with 10 bases between. The CDR3 is made up of 13 amino acids. The CDR3 sequence: CAWSRLVHNEQFF. DNA of the CDR3: TGTGCCTGGAGTAGACTAGTCCACAATGAGCAGTTCTTC. The full variable domain, its missing parts supplied by reference TRBV30 and TRBJ2-1, is SQTIHQWPATLVQPVGSPLSLECTVEGTSNPNLYWYRQAAGRGLQLLFYSVGIGQISSEVPQNLSASRPQDRQFILSSKKLLLSDSGFYLCAWSRLVHNEQFFGPGTRLTVL.

About this clone: Other DNA sequences in this specimen translate into the identical CDR3. V gene TRBV7-9 combines with J gene TRBJ1-1; maybe TRBD1 (5 bases). This CDR3 has 13 residues. Germline CDR1 and CDR2: SEHNR and FQNEAQ (reference sequence). With 5 bases removed from V and 1 base from J, the gap between germline ends came to 8 bases. The CDR3 is CASSLTGNTEAFF. The DNA for the CDR3 is TGTGCCAGCAGCCTTACAGGGAACACTGAAGCTTTCTTT.

This chain links TRBV6-5 with TRBJ1-2; D is uncertain. Germline loops: CDR1 MNHEY, CDR2 SVGAGI. V was cut by 7 bases and J by 3 bases, with 18 bases left in between. The CDR3 is 15 amino acids. The chain's CDR3 is CASTQGTSTDYGYTF. The CDR3 DNA follows: TGTGCCAGCACCCAAGGCACCAGCACAGACTATGGCTACACCTTC.

The CDR3 loop reads CASSLVPGEQYF. The CDR3 nucleotides are TGTGCCAGCAGCTTAGTACCAGGCGAGCAGTACTTC. The chain employs TRBV7-9 and TRBJ2-7; no firm D call. CDR1 is SEHNR, CDR2 FQNEAQ, per germline (reference sequence). This CDR3 is built from 12 residues. Between the trimmed V and J ends, which lost 1 base and 6 bases, there was a span of 7 bases.

The J gene is TRBJ1-4, the V gene TRBV30; a weak D match, TRBD1 (5 bases). V was shortened by 2 bases and J by 4 bases, with 14 bases between the two germline ends. The CDR3 sequence is 15 residues long. Germline V gene sequence: CDR1 GTSNPN, CDR2 SVGIG (reference sequence). The CDR3 sequence: CAWSSKGLNNEKLFF. CDR3 sequence (DNA): TGTGCCTGGAGTTCGAAGGGACTGAATAATGAAAAACTGTTTTTT. Complete variable domain (other parts from reference TRBV30 and TRBJ1-4): SQTIHQWPATLVQPVGSPLSLECTVEGTSNPNLYWYRQAAGRGLQLLFYSVGIGQISSEVPQNLSASRPQDRQFILSSKKLLLSDSGFYLCAWSSKGLNNEKLFFGSGTQLSVL.

The chain uses TRBV2 and TRBJ1-1; D perhaps matches TRBD1 (5 bases). The V gene's germline CDR1 is SNHLY and CDR2 FYNNEI. Trimming took off 7 bases at V and 1 base at J, with 10 bases between the two ends. The CDR3 spans 13 residues. The CDR3 bases are TGTGCCAGCACGACAGAGAAGAACACTGAAGCTTTCTTT. Its protein is CASTTEKNTEAFF.

The chain has TRBV3-1 (or the pseudogene TRBV3-2) and TRBJ1-4, with D perhaps TRBD1 (5 bases). Between the trimmed V and J ends, which lost 4 bases and 0 bases, there was a span of 12 bases. The germline CDR1 and CDR2 sequences are LGHDT and YNNKEL (reference sequence). This CDR3 is built from 16 residues. CDR3 DNA: TGTGCCAGCAGCCCCCGGACAACCTCAACTAATGAAAAACTGTTTTTT. Translating gives CASSPRTTSTNEKLFF.

This clone has only one observation. The rearrangement links TRBV5-4 to TRBJ2-7; 9 positions agree with TRBD1. V dropped 4 bases and J dropped 6; count of bases not matched to a gene: 17. Per the germline V gene, CDR1 is SGHNT and CDR2 is YYREEE (reference sequence). The CDR3 sequence is 17 residues long. The CDR3 DNA reads as TGTGCCAGCAGCCCGAGCCCTTCGGGGACAGGGTTATTCGAGCAGTACTTC. Amino acid sequence: CASSPSPSGTGLFEQYF.

This chain uses TRBV7-2 with TRBJ1-1, with D possibly TRBD1 on 6 matching bases. The CDR3 has 15 residues. Germline assignment: CDR1 SGHTA and CDR2 FQGNSA. Trimming stripped 1 base from V and 1 base from J, with 10 bases between. Here the CDR3 reads CASSLVSGANTEAFF. The CDR3 DNA is TGTGCCAGCAGCTTAGTCTCAGGGGCGAACACTGAAGCTTTCTTT.